The 8 T cell receptor beta chains listed next were all sequenced from one sample in a study of technical replicates of blood from several donors. The table came from immunoSEQ multiplex PCR; TCRdb's copy has only in-frame clones and leaves some out. The sample lists 74,000 or so clones; 80% to 95% were seen once. Sample: T cells isolated from PBMCs. The receptors stem from a human donor in good health.

The rearrangement joins TRBV11-2 to TRBJ2-1; TRBD2 aligns across 9 bases. The germline V gene encodes CDR1 SGHAT and CDR2 FQNNGV. The V and J ends lost 4 bases and 7 bases, in that order; junction bases with no gene match: 8. CDR3 size: 15 residues. The CDR3 spells CASSSISGRRNEQFF. CDR3 coding DNA: TGTGCCAGCAGCTCGATTAGCGGGAGACGGAATGAGCAGTTCTTC.

The V and J genes are TRBV4-1 and TRBJ2-7, with a weak D call TRBD1 (5 bases). The V end lost 4 bases, the J end lost 4 bases, and 17 bases lay between the germline ends. Germline CDR1 is MGHRA and CDR2 is YSYEKL. The CDR3 loop spans 15 amino acids. CDR3 in DNA: TGCGCCAGCAGCCTTGGGGCGTTATCGGAATACGAGCAGTACTTC. It encodes CASSLGALSEYEQYF.

V usage is TRBV27 and J usage is TRBJ2-5; D may be TRBD1 (5 bases). Trimming shortened V by 2 bases and J by 5 bases, and 21 bases separated the two germline ends. The length of the CDR3 is 17 residues. Germline CDR1 is MNHEY and CDR2 is SMNVEV (reference sequence). The DNA for the CDR3 is TGTGCCAGCAGTTTAACCCTGGCTCAGGGTTATGGGGAGACCCAGTACTTC. It yields the protein CASSLTLAQGYGETQYF.

The table lists this clone with a few counts. The gene calls are TRBV30 and TRBJ1-1, with D maybe TRBD1 (6 bases). V lost 4 bases and J 6 bases, leaving 12 bases between the germline ends. In germline, CDR1 is GTSNPN, CDR2 SVGIG (reference sequence). The CDR3 runs 12 residues. CDR3 protein: CAWKGGSAEAFF. Here the CDR3 DNA reads TGTGCCTGGAAGGGGGGGAGTGCTGAAGCTTTCTTT. The complete variable domain, with remaining parts taken from reference TRBV30 and TRBJ1-1, reads SQTIHQWPATLVQPVGSPLSLECTVEGTSNPNLYWYRQAAGRGLQLLFYSVGIGQISSEVPQNLSASRPQDRQFILSSKKLLLSDSGFYLCAWKGGSAEAFFGQGTRLTVV.

This chain connects TRBV5-1 to TRBJ1-1; D is possibly TRBD1 (5 bases). This CDR3 has 14 residues. CDR1 SGHRS and CDR2 YFSETQ come from the germline V gene. V lost 4 bases and J 9 bases, leaving 19 bases between the germline ends. The CDR3 region is CASSLRPRELKAFF. As DNA, the CDR3 is TGCGCCAGCAGCCTACGACCCAGGGAATTGAAAGCTTTCTTT. Supplemented by reference TRBV5-1 and TRBJ1-1, the full variable domain reads KAGVTQTPRYLIKTRGQQVTLSCSPISGHRSVSWYQQTPGQGLQFLFEYFSETQRNKGNFPGRFSGRQFSNSRSEMNVSTLELGDSALYLCASSLRPRELKAFFGQGTRLTVV.

The V gene is TRBV2, the J gene TRBJ2-3; 10 positions match TRBD1. The germline gives CDR1 SNHLY, CDR2 FYNNEI. The V and J ends lost 6 bases and 1 base, in that order; junction bases with no gene match: 7. The CDR3 sequence is 16 residues long. The CDR3 reads CASSPRDRGGTDTQYF. CDR3 nucleotides: TGTGCCAGCAGCCCTCGGGACAGGGGAGGCACAGATACGCAGTATTTT.

V gene TRBV30 combines with J gene TRBJ1-3, with unresolved D. Germline CDR1 is GTSNPN and CDR2 is SVGIG (reference sequence). The V and J ends lost 1 base and 1 base respectively, with 8 bases between them. The CDR3 is 14 amino acids. The CDR3 DNA reads as TGTGCCTGGAGTGAATTCCTATCTGGAAACACCATATATTTT. Translated: CAWSEFLSGNTIYF. Complete variable domain (other parts from reference TRBV30 and TRBJ1-3): SQTIHQWPATLVQPVGSPLSLECTVEGTSNPNLYWYRQAAGRGLQLLFYSVGIGQISSEVPQNLSASRPQDRQFILSSKKLLLSDSGFYLCAWSEFLSGNTIYFGEGSWLTVV.

The rearrangement links TRBV25-1 to TRBJ1-1; TRBD1 is a possible D gene (6 bases). Germline values: CDR1 MGHDK, CDR2 SYGVNS. There are 15 residues in the CDR3. V lost 0 bases, J lost 7 bases, and 15 bases lay in between. The chain's CDR3 is CASSEYKRGGSEAFF. For the CDR3, the DNA is TGTGCCAGCAGTGAATATAAGAGGGGGGGCAGTGAAGCTTTCTTT.